The sequence of this T cell receptor (beta chain) was determined in a study of blood T cell repertoires in COVID-19. Study at large: Sites across the United States, Italy and Spain contributed samples from acute and convalescent COVID-19.

Original handling: Amplification from reference gene primers served as the basis for estimated nucleated cell counts. The repertoire was sequenced with immunoSEQ multiplex PCR; TCRdb's copy has only in-frame clones and lacks some. V and J calls and clone size follow that table, whereas D and trimming were derived from the DNA. The sample shows about 100,000 clones, roughly 80% of them seen only once. CDR1 LNHNV and CDR2 YYDKDF come from the germline V gene (reference sequence). The CDR3 is 14 amino acids. The V and J ends lost 4 bases and 6 bases, in that order; junction bases with no gene match: 6. Sequencing was performed on peripheral blood. The TCR sequence derives from a man aged 70 or older with active or convalescent COVID-19. The chain carries TRBV15 and TRBJ1-1; 9 positions agree with TRBD1. The CDR3 loop reads CATSTDRGDAEAFF. The CDR3 nucleotides read TGTGCCACCAGCACCGACAGGGGGGATGCTGAAGCTTTCTTT.